This TCR beta chain stems from a study of T-cell memory formation after mild COVID-19 (dated by TCRdb to the early 2020s). Study-level background: Most TCR sequence clusters were specific to one of the two donors. Two young, previously healthy adult volunteers made up the cohort, one male and one female. In a couple of donors, T-cell clones that expanded and contracted after mild COVID-19 were tracked by sequencing TCRalpha and TCRbeta repertoires over time.

The investigation overall reported the following: Contracting CD4+ clones turned up mainly in the CM and EM memory subsets, whereas EMRA was where CD8+ clones were enriched. The study included only two mild cases, and larger cohorts that include severe cases with pre-infection samples were judged to be necessary. Balanced CD4/CD8 phenotypes were observed for clones contracting from day 15 to 85, whereas a bias towards CD4+ was observed for a second wave of clones expanding from day 15 to 37. The second-wave clones that peaked on day 37 were not confirmed to be SARS-CoV-2 specific. Some responding clones were detected in pre-infection memory, which suggested that pre-existing cross-reactive memory T cells had joined the SARS-CoV-2 response.

CDR1 is given as LGHNA and CDR2 as YSLEER, both from the germline V gene. Trimming removed 3 bases from V and 7 bases from J, leaving 15 bases between the germline ends. CDR3 length: 14 amino acids, cysteine to phenylalanine. CDR3 DNA is the only sequence kept; it has 42 bases, read in frame from the first base. With regard to this clonotype: Its target antigen remains unknown. One base away there is no much larger clone; base qualities are not given.

PBMCs were isolated by Ficoll-Paque density gradient centrifugation. TCRdb names Illumina NovaSeq 6000 as the instrument used. cDNA libraries for TCRalpha and TCRbeta were prepared by 5'RACE using constant-segment primers, with sample barcodes and unique molecular identifiers added. RNA was extracted from every sample with Trizol reagent. Libraries were amplified in two PCR steps, with a second sample barcode and Illumina TruSeq adapters added in the second step. Sequencing of libraries was performed on an Illumina NovaSeq with 2 x 150 bp paired-end reads. The paper's data handling went like this. Demultiplexing of reads and collapsing into UMI-guided consensus sequences were performed with migec v1.2.7. With mixcr v2.1.11, UMI consensuses were aligned to TRA and TRB V and J templates and assembled into clonotypes. A clonotype was counted as expanded or contracted only if both edgeR and NoisET called the change significant, with noise models trained on biological replicates. edgeR calls used a false discovery rate-adjusted p below 0.01 and a log2 fold-change threshold of 1. As an exploratory analysis of dynamics, max-normalized trajectories of the 1000 most abundant clonotypes were examined with PCA combined with hierarchical clustering. Separately sequenced CD4+ and CD8+ repertoires were used to assign a CD4 or CD8 phenotype to each responding clone. TCRdb trimmed the raw reads at Q25, called clones with MiXCR and kept productive beta chains. When rows share a CDR3 protein, they turn into one entry using the most common DNA and genes. In this record, the V and J calls reflect TCRdb's handling and not the investigators' own analysis. Counted in this sample were more than 300,000 distinct CDR3 sequences; 14% of them appeared once. The ten largest clones capture under 25% of the sample.

This sequence uses TRBV4-3 and TRBJ1-2; the D gene is unclear. The sequenced material came from PBMCs or a T cell subset sorted from them (not recorded which). The source is a man younger than 35 who had mild COVID-19 (a few samples of this study predate the infection). The sample titles of this study are shuffled in the database, so cell type and time point are left out; the donor was told from shared clones. The DNA sequence reads TGCGCCAGCAGCCACCACAAGACGGGCGGTGGCTACACCTTC. Translation gives CASSHHKTGGGYTF.